Listed below are T cell receptor beta chains from one sample, sequenced in a study of cytomegalovirus exposure and HLA in healthy donors. TCRdb keeps only in-frame clones here, not all; method: immunoSEQ multiplex PCR. The sample includes 150,000 to 200,000 clones, around 88% of them seen just once. The sample taken for sequencing was PBMCs. Receptors originate from a woman aged 18-29 years in good health and CMV-seronegative. Each CDR3 is given with its conserved first and last residue. The D gene is left open where the match is weak. Where a row states a size, it is once, few, many or the class of an expanded clone; other rows omit it.

d_gene: NA; j_gene: TRBJ2-7; abundance: few; v_gene: TRBV2; CDR3aa: CASSVLTGYEQYF; CDR3nt: TGTGCCAGCAGTGTGTTGACGGGCTACGAGCAGTACTTC
d_gene: TRBD1; j_gene: TRBJ1-1; abundance: NA; v_gene: TRBV7-9; CDR3aa: CASSLVDRVAFF; CDR3nt: TGTGCCAGCAGCTTAGTTGACAGGGTAGCTTTCTTT
d_gene: TRBD2; j_gene: TRBJ2-1; abundance: NA; v_gene: TRBV6-4; CDR3aa: CASSDSGGPYNEQFF; CDR3nt: TGTGCCAGCAGTGACTCGGGAGGGCCCTACAATGAGCAGTTCTTC
d_gene: NA; j_gene: TRBJ1-4; abundance: NA; v_gene: TRBV19; CDR3aa: CATQGLATNEKLFF; CDR3nt: TGTGCCACCCAGGGACTTGCAACTAATGAAAAACTGTTTTTT
d_gene: TRBD1; j_gene: TRBJ2-5; abundance: NA; v_gene: TRBV5-1; CDR3aa: CASSQGQAQETQYF; CDR3nt: TGCGCCAGCAGCCAGGGACAGGCTCAAGAGACCCAGTACTTC
d_gene: TRBD1; j_gene: TRBJ2-2; abundance: NA; v_gene: TRBV5-4; CDR3aa: CAPHWGQGNTGELFF; CDR3nt: TGTGCCCCCCACTGGGGACAGGGGAACACCGGGGAGCTGTTTTTT
d_gene: TRBD1; j_gene: TRBJ1-2; abundance: once; v_gene: TRBV12-5; CDR3aa: CASGLPLLDRDGFYGYTF; CDR3nt: TGTGCTAGTGGTTTGCCCCTCTTAGACAGGGACGGATTTTATGGCTACACCTTC
d_gene: NA; j_gene: TRBJ1-2; abundance: NA; v_gene: TRBV6-5; CDR3aa: CASSRQPHYGYTF; CDR3nt: TGTGCCAGCAGCAGACAACCGCACTATGGCTACACCTTC
d_gene: TRBD1; j_gene: TRBJ1-4; abundance: NA; v_gene: TRBV19; CDR3aa: CASSIEGAGEKLFF; CDR3nt: TGTGCCAGTAGTATTGAGGGGGCTGGTGAAAAACTGTTTTTT
d_gene: TRBD1; j_gene: TRBJ1-5; abundance: once; v_gene: TRBV5-1; CDR3aa: CASSLEGTENQPQHF; CDR3nt: TGCGCCAGCAGCTTGGAGGGGACAGAAAATCAGCCCCAGCATTTT
d_gene: TRBD2; j_gene: TRBJ2-3; abundance: once; v_gene: TRBV2; CDR3aa: CASCGGEREALGCTDTQYF; CDR3nt: TGTGCCAGCTGCGGCGGCGAGCGGGAGGCCCTAGGTTGCACAGATACGCAGTATTTT
d_gene: TRBD2; j_gene: TRBJ2-7; abundance: NA; v_gene: TRBV2; CDR3aa: CASRERLAGFYEQYF; CDR3nt: TGTGCCAGCAGGGAGAGACTAGCGGGATTCTACGAGCAGTACTTC
d_gene: TRBD2; j_gene: TRBJ2-3; abundance: NA; v_gene: TRBV6-4; CDR3aa: CASSARAGEADTQYF; CDR3nt: TGTGCCAGCAGTGCCAGGGCGGGAGAAGCAGATACGCAGTATTTT
d_gene: NA; j_gene: TRBJ1-1; abundance: NA; v_gene: TRBV6-1; CDR3aa: CASSESATEAFF; CDR3nt: TGTGCCAGCAGTGAAAGTGCGACTGAAGCTTTCTTT
d_gene: TRBD1; j_gene: TRBJ1-2; abundance: NA; v_gene: TRBV10-2; CDR3aa: CASSIPRGGSYGYTF; CDR3nt: TGCGCCAGCAGTATCCCTCGAGGGGGCAGCTATGGCTACACCTTC
d_gene: TRBD2; j_gene: TRBJ2-5; abundance: once; v_gene: TRBV15; CDR3aa: CATRTSGIQETQYF; CDR3nt: TGTGCCACCCGGACTAGCGGGATTCAAGAGACCCAGTACTTC
d_gene: TRBD2; j_gene: TRBJ2-5; abundance: NA; v_gene: TRBV7-2; CDR3aa: CASSASGLAVETQYF; CDR3nt: TGTGCCAGCAGCGCCTCGGGACTAGCGGTAGAGACCCAGTACTTC
d_gene: TRBD1; j_gene: TRBJ2-7; abundance: NA; v_gene: TRBV19; CDR3aa: CASSRRTGLSSYEQYF; CDR3nt: TGTGCCAGTAGTAGGAGGACAGGGCTTAGCTCCTACGAGCAGTACTTC
d_gene: NA; j_gene: TRBJ2-7; abundance: NA; v_gene: TRBV2; CDR3aa: CASSEVGRGNEQYF; CDR3nt: TGTGCCAGCAGTGAAGTTGGCCGGGGGAACGAGCAGTACTTC
d_gene: NA; j_gene: TRBJ1-1; abundance: NA; v_gene: TRBV6-6; CDR3aa: CASTREGNTEAFF; CDR3nt: TGTGCCAGCACCCGAGAGGGTAACACTGAAGCTTTCTTT
d_gene: NA; j_gene: TRBJ2-7; abundance: once; v_gene: TRBV14; CDR3aa: CASSLTYEQYF; CDR3nt: TGTGCCAGCAGCCTCACCTACGAGCAGTACTTC
d_gene: TRBD1; j_gene: TRBJ2-7; abundance: NA; v_gene: TRBV5-4; CDR3aa: CASSVGGQVVEQYF; CDR3nt: TGTGCCAGCAGCGTAGGGGGACAGGTCGTGGAGCAGTACTTC
d_gene: TRBD1; j_gene: TRBJ1-2; abundance: few; v_gene: TRBV6-4; CDR3aa: CASSDGTGFRGYTF; CDR3nt: TGTGCCAGCAGTGACGGGACAGGGTTCCGTGGCTACACCTTC
d_gene: NA; j_gene: TRBJ1-2; abundance: NA; v_gene: TRBV5-1; CDR3aa: CASSSEGVGGGYTF; CDR3nt: TGCGCCAGCAGCTCGGAGGGCGTTGGAGGGGGCTACACCTTC
d_gene: NA; j_gene: TRBJ1-2; abundance: NA; v_gene: TRBV19; CDR3aa: CASTPGDHYGYTF; CDR3nt: TGTGCCAGTACCCCGGGGGATCACTATGGCTACACCTTC
d_gene: NA; j_gene: TRBJ2-1; abundance: NA; v_gene: TRBV25-1; CDR3aa: CASSARTGVIYNEQFF; CDR3nt: TGTGCCAGCAGTGCCCGAACCGGGGTTATCTACAATGAGCAGTTCTTC
d_gene: TRBD2; j_gene: TRBJ2-7; abundance: NA; v_gene: TRBV30; CDR3aa: CAWSVRGGHEQYF; CDR3nt: TGTGCCTGGAGTGTACGGGGGGGCCACGAGCAGTACTTC
d_gene: NA; j_gene: TRBJ2-7; abundance: NA; v_gene: TRBV11-3; CDR3aa: CASSRSGVEQYF; CDR3nt: TGTGCCAGCAGCAGATCGGGAGTCGAGCAGTACTTC
d_gene: NA; j_gene: TRBJ2-2; abundance: NA; v_gene: TRBV5-8; CDR3aa: CASSLPGSATGELFF; CDR3nt: TGTGCCAGCAGCTTGCCCGGGAGCGCCACCGGGGAGCTGTTTTTT
d_gene: TRBD1; j_gene: TRBJ1-5; abundance: NA; v_gene: TRBV7-9; CDR3aa: CASGDRPQHF; CDR3nt: TGTGCCAGCGGGGACAGACCCCAGCATTTT
d_gene: NA; j_gene: TRBJ2-7; abundance: NA; v_gene: TRBV11-2; CDR3aa: CASSFPSGAPYEQYF; CDR3nt: TGTGCCAGCAGCTTTCCGTCGGGAGCCCCCTACGAGCAGTACTTC
d_gene: TRBD1; j_gene: TRBJ2-7; abundance: NA; v_gene: TRBV18; CDR3aa: CASSRGQDNSYEQYF; CDR3nt: TGTGCCAGCTCACGAGGACAGGATAACTCCTACGAGCAGTACTTC
d_gene: TRBD1; j_gene: TRBJ2-3; abundance: NA; v_gene: TRBV10-3; CDR3aa: CAIRAVSLQGTDTQYF; CDR3nt: TGTGCCATCAGGGCCGTCAGCCTACAGGGGACAGATACGCAGTATTTT
d_gene: TRBD1; j_gene: TRBJ1-5; abundance: NA; v_gene: TRBV30; CDR3aa: CAWSYPGTGGYQPQHF; CDR3nt: TGTGCCTGGAGTTATCCCGGGACAGGTGGGTATCAGCCCCAGCATTTT
d_gene: NA; j_gene: TRBJ2-3; abundance: NA; v_gene: TRBV30; CDR3aa: CAWSVLTSTDTQYF; CDR3nt: TGTGCCTGGAGTGTATTGACTAGCACAGATACGCAGTATTTT
d_gene: NA; j_gene: TRBJ2-1; abundance: NA; v_gene: TRBV9; CDR3aa: CASSVAQAQGEDEQFF; CDR3nt: TGTGCCAGCAGCGTAGCTCAGGCCCAAGGGGAGGATGAGCAGTTCTTC
d_gene: TRBD1; j_gene: TRBJ2-7; abundance: NA; v_gene: TRBV19; CDR3aa: CAREGQGSYEQYF; CDR3nt: TGTGCCAGAGAGGGACAGGGGTCCTACGAGCAGTACTTC
d_gene: NA; j_gene: TRBJ1-1; abundance: NA; v_gene: TRBV5-6; CDR3aa: CASSPRGGRTFF; CDR3nt: TGTGCCAGCAGCCCCCGGGGAGGGAGGACTTTCTTT
d_gene: NA; j_gene: TRBJ1-3; abundance: NA; v_gene: TRBV7-9; CDR3aa: CASSLAQGSSGNTIYF; CDR3nt: TGTGCCAGCAGCTTAGCGCAGGGGAGCTCTGGAAACACCATATATTTT
d_gene: NA; j_gene: TRBJ2-6; abundance: NA; v_gene: TRBV25-1; CDR3aa: CASTGPMGLLGGANVLTF; CDR3nt: TGTGCCAGCACCGGACCGATGGGGCTTCTGGGTGGGGCCAACGTCCTGACTTTC
d_gene: NA; j_gene: TRBJ2-7; abundance: NA; v_gene: TRBV25-1; CDR3aa: CASSPRGRIIQEQYF; CDR3nt: TGTGCCAGCAGCCCGCGGGGCAGGATTATTCAGGAGCAGTACTTC
d_gene: NA; j_gene: TRBJ1-3; abundance: NA; v_gene: TRBV11-2; CDR3aa: CASSSLSGTRGSGNTIYF; CDR3nt: TGTGCCAGCAGCTCGCTATCTGGGACTAGGGGCTCTGGAAACACCATATATTTT
d_gene: NA; j_gene: TRBJ2-7; abundance: NA; v_gene: TRBV7-9; CDR3aa: CASSLKTVNNEQYF; CDR3nt: TGTGCCAGCAGCTTAAAGACAGTAAATAACGAGCAGTACTTC
d_gene: TRBD1; j_gene: TRBJ1-4; abundance: NA; v_gene: TRBV7-6; CDR3aa: CASSSGQGVNEKLFF; CDR3nt: TGTGCCAGCAGCTCCGGACAGGGGGTAAATGAAAAACTGTTTTTT
d_gene: NA; j_gene: TRBJ2-7; abundance: few; v_gene: TRBV10-1; CDR3aa: CASSESRQASYEQYF; CDR3nt: TGCGCCAGCAGTGAGTCGAGACAGGCATCCTACGAGCAGTACTTC
d_gene: TRBD1; j_gene: TRBJ1-2; abundance: NA; v_gene: TRBV5-1; CDR3aa: CASSLDRGDYGYTF; CDR3nt: TGCGCCAGCAGCTTGGACAGGGGAGACTATGGCTACACCTTC
d_gene: TRBD1; j_gene: TRBJ2-7; abundance: NA; v_gene: TRBV27; CDR3aa: CASSSPGTVTYEQYF; CDR3nt: TGTGCCAGCAGCTCCCCAGGGACAGTGACCTACGAGCAGTACTTC
d_gene: TRBD2; j_gene: TRBJ2-7; abundance: NA; v_gene: TRBV7-9; CDR3aa: CATGLGGSYEQYF; CDR3nt: TGTGCCACCGGGCTCGGGGGGAGCTACGAGCAGTACTTC
d_gene: NA; j_gene: TRBJ1-1; abundance: NA; v_gene: TRBV6-5; CDR3aa: CASSYSPTGLLAEAFF; CDR3nt: TGTGCCAGCAGTTACTCCCCCACAGGTTTGTTAGCTGAAGCTTTCTTT
d_gene: NA; j_gene: TRBJ2-1; abundance: NA; v_gene: TRBV5-4; CDR3aa: CASSLDLSDEQFF; CDR3nt: TGTGCCAGCAGCTTGGACTTGTCCGATGAGCAGTTCTTC
d_gene: NA; j_gene: TRBJ1-5; abundance: NA; v_gene: TRBV10-3; CDR3aa: CAISEGTPSNQPQHF; CDR3nt: TGTGCCATCAGTGAGGGCACACCTAGCAATCAGCCCCAGCATTTT
d_gene: TRBD1; j_gene: TRBJ1-4; abundance: NA; v_gene: TRBV7-3; CDR3aa: CASSPTGLTNEKLFF; CDR3nt: TGTGCCAGCAGCCCGACAGGGTTAACTAATGAAAAACTGTTTTTT
d_gene: NA; j_gene: TRBJ1-2; abundance: NA; v_gene: TRBV19; CDR3aa: CASTYKSLTRGYYGYTF; CDR3nt: TGTGCCAGTACCTACAAATCGCTCACGCGGGGTTACTATGGCTACACCTTC
d_gene: NA; j_gene: TRBJ2-2; abundance: NA; v_gene: TRBV5-1; CDR3aa: CASRYRDTGELFF; CDR3nt: TGCGCCAGCAGGTACAGGGATACCGGGGAGCTGTTTTTT
d_gene: NA; j_gene: TRBJ2-3; abundance: few; v_gene: TRBV6-6; CDR3aa: CASSYGTGDTDTQYF; CDR3nt: TGTGCCAGCAGTTATGGCACAGGAGACACAGATACGCAGTATTTT
d_gene: TRBD1; j_gene: TRBJ1-5; abundance: NA; v_gene: TRBV19; CDR3aa: CASNNIAGTGYQPQHF; CDR3nt: TGTGCCAGTAATAACATCGCCGGGACAGGGTACCAGCCCCAGCATTTT
d_gene: TRBD1; j_gene: TRBJ2-7; abundance: NA; v_gene: TRBV25-1; CDR3aa: CASQRTGSYEQYF; CDR3nt: TGTGCCAGCCAACGGACAGGGAGCTACGAGCAGTACTTC
d_gene: NA; j_gene: TRBJ1-5; abundance: NA; v_gene: TRBV18; CDR3aa: CASSRGGDQPQHF; CDR3nt: TGTGCCAGCTCCCGCGGAGGAGATCAGCCCCAGCATTTT
d_gene: NA; j_gene: TRBJ2-5; abundance: NA; v_gene: TRBV9; CDR3aa: CASSPRRGGQETQYF; CDR3nt: TGTGCCAGCAGCCCCCGGCGGGGCGGTCAAGAGACCCAGTACTTC